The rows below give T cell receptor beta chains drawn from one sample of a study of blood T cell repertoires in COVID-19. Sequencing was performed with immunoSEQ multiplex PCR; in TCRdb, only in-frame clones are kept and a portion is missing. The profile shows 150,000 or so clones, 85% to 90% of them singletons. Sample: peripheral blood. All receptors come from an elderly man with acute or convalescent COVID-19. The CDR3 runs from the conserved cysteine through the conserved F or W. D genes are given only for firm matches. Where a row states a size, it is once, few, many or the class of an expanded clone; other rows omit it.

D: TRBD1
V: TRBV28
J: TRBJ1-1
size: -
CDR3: CASRKPGQGGNEAFF
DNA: TGTGCCAGCAGAAAACCGGGACAGGGTGGAAATGAAGCTTTCTTT

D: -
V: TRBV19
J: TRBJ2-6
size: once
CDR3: CASSTNRVSGANVLTF
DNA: TGTGCCAGTAGCACGAACAGGGTTTCTGGGGCCAACGTCCTGACTTTC

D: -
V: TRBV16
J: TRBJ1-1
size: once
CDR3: CASSEWSEAFF
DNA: TGTGCCAGCAGCGAGTGGTCCGAAGCTTTCTTT

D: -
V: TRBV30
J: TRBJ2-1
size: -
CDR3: CAWSVRFEQFF
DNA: TGTGCCTGGAGTGTGAGATTTGAGCAGTTCTTC

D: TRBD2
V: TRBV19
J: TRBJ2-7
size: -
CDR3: CASSMGTSGRTYEQYF
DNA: TGTGCCAGTAGTATGGGGACTAGCGGGAGAACCTACGAGCAGTACTTC

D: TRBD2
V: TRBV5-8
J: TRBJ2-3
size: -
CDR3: CASSLVGGSTDTQYF
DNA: TGTGCCAGCAGCTTGGTCGGGGGGAGCACAGATACGCAGTATTTT

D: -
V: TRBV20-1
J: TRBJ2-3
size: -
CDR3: CSASWENTQYF
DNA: TGCAGTGCTAGCTGGGAGAATACGCAGTATTTT

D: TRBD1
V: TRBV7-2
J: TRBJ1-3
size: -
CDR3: CASSLVGTGSGNTIYF
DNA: TGTGCCAGCAGCTTAGTCGGGACAGGCTCTGGAAACACCATATATTTT

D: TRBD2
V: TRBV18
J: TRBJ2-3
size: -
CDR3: CASSPGTSGTDTQYF
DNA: TGTGCCAGCTCACCAGGGACTAGCGGCACAGATACGCAGTATTTT

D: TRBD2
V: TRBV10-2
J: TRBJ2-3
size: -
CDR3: CASSVWGGSTDTQYF
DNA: TGCGCCAGCAGTGTTTGGGGGGGAAGCACAGATACGCAGTATTTT

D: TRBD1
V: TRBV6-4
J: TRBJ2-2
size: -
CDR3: CASSDRGRTGELFF
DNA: TGTGCCAGCAGTGACAGGGGGCGGACCGGGGAGCTGTTTTTT

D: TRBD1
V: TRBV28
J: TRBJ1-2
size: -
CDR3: CASSSSGQDRNYGYTF
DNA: TGTGCCAGCAGTTCCTCCGGACAGGACAGAAACTATGGCTACACCTTC

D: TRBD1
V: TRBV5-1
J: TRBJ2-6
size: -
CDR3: CASSTGTGGSGANVLTF
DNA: TGCGCCAGCAGCACCGGGACAGGGGGCTCTGGGGCCAACGTCCTGACTTTC

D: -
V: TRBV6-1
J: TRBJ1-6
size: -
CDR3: CASSEAYRGDNSPLHF
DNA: TGTGCCAGCAGTGAAGCGTACCGGGGAGATAATTCACCCCTCCACTTT

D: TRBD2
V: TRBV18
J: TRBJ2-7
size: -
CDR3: CASSPGTSGGSYEQYF
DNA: TGTGCCAGCTCACCGGGGACTAGCGGAGGATCCTACGAGCAGTACTTC

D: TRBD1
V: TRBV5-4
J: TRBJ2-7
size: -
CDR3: CASSRGQGASYEQYF
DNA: TGTGCCAGCAGCCGCGGACAGGGGGCATCCTACGAGCAGTACTTC

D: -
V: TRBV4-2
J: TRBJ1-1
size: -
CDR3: CASSQPERGLNTEAFF
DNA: TGTGCCAGCAGCCAACCCGAAAGGGGCCTAAACACTGAAGCTTTCTTT

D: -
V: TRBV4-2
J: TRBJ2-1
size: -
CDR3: CASSQVLGGQNNEQFF
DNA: TGTGCCAGCAGCCAGGTGCTTGGCGGCCAAAACAATGAGCAGTTCTTC

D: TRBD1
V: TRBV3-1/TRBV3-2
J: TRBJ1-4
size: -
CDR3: CASSQVLGQGSDNEKLFF
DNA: TGTGCCAGCAGCCAAGTCTTGGGACAGGGATCGGATAATGAAAAACTGTTTTTT

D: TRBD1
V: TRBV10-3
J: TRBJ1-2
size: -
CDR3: CAINDRDRGDGYTF
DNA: TGTGCCATCAATGACCGGGACAGGGGTGATGGCTACACCTTC

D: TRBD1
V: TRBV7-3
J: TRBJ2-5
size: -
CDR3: CASSFGTGAQETQYF
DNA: TGTGCCAGCAGCTTTGGGACAGGGGCTCAAGAGACCCAGTACTTC

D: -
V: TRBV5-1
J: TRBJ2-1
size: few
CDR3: CASSLAATYNEQFF
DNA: TGCGCCAGCAGCTTGGCAGCGACCTACAATGAGCAGTTCTTC

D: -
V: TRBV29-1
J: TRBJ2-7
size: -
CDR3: CSGETGYEQYF
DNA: TGCAGCGGGGAAACAGGGTACGAGCAGTACTTC

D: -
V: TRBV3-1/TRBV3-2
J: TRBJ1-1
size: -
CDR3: CASSPGRGGNTEAFF
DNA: TGTGCCAGCAGCCCTGGGCGGGGGGGGAACACTGAAGCTTTCTTT

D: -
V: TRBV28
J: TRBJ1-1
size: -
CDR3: CAAPLSRGPGNTEAFF
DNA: TGTGCCGCCCCCCTCTCCAGGGGCCCTGGGAACACTGAAGCTTTCTTT

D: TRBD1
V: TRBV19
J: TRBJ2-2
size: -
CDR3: CASSTRGDRGPGELFF
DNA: TGTGCCAGTAGTACCCGCGGGGACAGGGGACCCGGGGAGCTGTTTTTT

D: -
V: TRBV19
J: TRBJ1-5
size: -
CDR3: CASQELPALSNQPQHF
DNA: TGTGCCAGCCAGGAACTCCCGGCACTTAGCAATCAGCCCCAGCATTTT

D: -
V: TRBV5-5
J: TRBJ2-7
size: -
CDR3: CASSTEGQKQYEQYF
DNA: TGTGCCAGCAGCACAGAAGGACAGAAGCAATACGAGCAGTACTTC

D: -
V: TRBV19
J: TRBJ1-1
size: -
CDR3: CASSRHRSPSGVNTEAFF
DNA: TGTGCCAGTAGTAGACACCGGAGTCCTAGCGGAGTGAACACTGAAGCTTTCTTT

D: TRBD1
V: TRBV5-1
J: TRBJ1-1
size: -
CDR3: CASSLPRTGKNTEAFF
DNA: TGCGCCAGCAGCTTACCCCGGACAGGGAAGAACACTGAAGCTTTCTTT

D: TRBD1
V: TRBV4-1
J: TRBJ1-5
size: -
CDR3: CASSQPDRGSQPQHF
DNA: TGCGCCAGCAGCCAACCGGACAGGGGAAGCCAGCCCCAGCATTTT

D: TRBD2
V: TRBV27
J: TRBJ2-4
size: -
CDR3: CASSLIRGVSKNIQYF
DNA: TGTGCCAGCAGTTTAATTCGGGGGGTTTCCAAAAACATTCAGTACTTC

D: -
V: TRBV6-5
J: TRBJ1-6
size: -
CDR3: CASSRSTVAVSPLHF
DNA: TGTGCCAGCAGCCGCTCGACAGTGGCCGTATCACCCCTCCACTTT

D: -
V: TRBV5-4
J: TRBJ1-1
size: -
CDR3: CASSLTANTEAFF
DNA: TGTGCCAGCAGCTTGACTGCGAACACTGAAGCTTTCTTT

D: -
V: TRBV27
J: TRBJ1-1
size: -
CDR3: CASRSGLGRTEAFF
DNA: TGTGCCAGCCGATCTGGGTTGGGGCGGACTGAAGCTTTCTTT

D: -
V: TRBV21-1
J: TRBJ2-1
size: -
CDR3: CASSKVRGAVADNEQFF
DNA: TGTGCCAGCAGCAAAGTACGGGGGGCGGTAGCAGACAATGAGCAGTTCTTC

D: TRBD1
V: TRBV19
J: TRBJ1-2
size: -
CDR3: CATTFTPGQGVGGYTF
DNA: TGTGCCACAACCTTTACCCCGGGGCAGGGGGTAGGCGGCTACACCTTC

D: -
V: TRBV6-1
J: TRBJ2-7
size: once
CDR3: CASSERTPYEQYF
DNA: TGTGCCAGCAGTGAAAGGACACCTTACGAGCAGTACTTC

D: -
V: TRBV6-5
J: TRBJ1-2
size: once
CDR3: CACSPVLYGYTF
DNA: TGTGCCTGCTCGCCAGTCCTCTATGGCTACACCTTC

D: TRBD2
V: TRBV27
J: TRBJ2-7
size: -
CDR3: CASSFGVSGRIYEQYF
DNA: TGTGCCAGCAGTTTTGGGGTTAGCGGGAGAATCTACGAGCAGTACTTC

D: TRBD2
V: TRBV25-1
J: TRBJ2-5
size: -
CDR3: CASSERPSGSGKTQYF
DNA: TGTGCCAGCAGTGAACGCCCTAGCGGGTCGGGTAAGACCCAGTACTTC

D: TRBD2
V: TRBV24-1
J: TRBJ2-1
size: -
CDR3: CATSDSGTSGRGEQFF
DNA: TGTGCCACCAGTGATTCCGGGACTAGCGGGAGAGGCGAGCAGTTCTTC

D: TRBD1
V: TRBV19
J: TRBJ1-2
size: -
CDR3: CASWGGTGAVYYGYTF
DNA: TGTGCCAGTTGGGGTGGGACAGGGGCCGTCTACTATGGCTACACCTTC

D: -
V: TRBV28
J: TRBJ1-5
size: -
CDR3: CASILTTEWDQPQHF
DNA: TGTGCCAGCATTCTAACGACGGAGTGGGATCAGCCCCAGCATTTT

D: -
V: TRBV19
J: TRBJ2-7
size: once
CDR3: CASSIAVTYEQYF
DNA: TGTGCCAGTAGTATAGCCGTTACCTACGAGCAGTACTTC

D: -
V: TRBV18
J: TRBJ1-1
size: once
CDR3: CASSPAAYMNTEAFF
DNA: TGTGCCAGCTCACCTGCGGCCTACATGAACACTGAAGCTTTCTTT

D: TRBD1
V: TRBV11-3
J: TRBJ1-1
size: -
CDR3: CASSSGQYDTEAFF
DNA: TGTGCCAGCAGCTCGGGACAGTATGACACTGAAGCTTTCTTT

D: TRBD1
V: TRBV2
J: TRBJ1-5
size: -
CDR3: CASRGTGASNQPQHF
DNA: TGTGCCAGCAGAGGGACAGGGGCAAGCAATCAGCCCCAGCATTTT

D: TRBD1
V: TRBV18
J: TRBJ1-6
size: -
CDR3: CASSPMGQRNSPLHF
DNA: TGTGCCAGCTCACCTATGGGACAGCGAAATTCACCCCTCCACTTT

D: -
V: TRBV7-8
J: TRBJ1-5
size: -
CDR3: CASSLDSRVNQPQHF
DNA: TGTGCCAGCAGCTTAGATAGCCGCGTCAATCAGCCCCAGCATTTT

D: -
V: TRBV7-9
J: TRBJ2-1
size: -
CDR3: CASSGDKTSFVEQFF
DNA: TGTGCCAGCAGCGGGGACAAGACTAGCTTTGTTGAGCAGTTCTTC

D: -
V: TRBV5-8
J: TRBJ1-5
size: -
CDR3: CASGQDNQPQHF
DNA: TGTGCCAGCGGCCAGGACAATCAGCCCCAGCATTTT

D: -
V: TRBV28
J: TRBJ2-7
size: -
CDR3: CASSQIREQYF
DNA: TGTGCCAGCAGTCAGATACGAGAGCAGTACTTC